These T cell receptor beta chains were read from a single sample in a study of T cell responses to AZD1222 COVID-19 vaccine. TCRdb's copy holds only in-frame clones and misses some; the assay was immunoSEQ multiplex PCR. The repertoire holds 90,000 to 130,000 clones, around 84% seen once, with 3% to 4% in the top ten. This sample comprised peripheral blood, obtained on day 0 of AZD1222 vaccination. These receptors were taken from an adult in good health. The CDR3 runs from the conserved cysteine through the conserved F or W. The D gene is left open where the match is weak. The listing skips clone size in some rows; elsewhere it reads once, few, many or a size class.

clone_size | j_call | v_call | cdr3_length | d_call | cdr3_nt | cdr3_aa
NA | TRBJ1-4 | TRBV5-1 | 14 | TRBD1 | TGCGCCAGCAGCTGGGGACAGGGCGATGAAAAACTGTTTTTT | CASSWGQGDEKLFF
NA | TRBJ2-5 | TRBV5-5 | 13 | NA | TGTGCCAGCAGCTTGGAAAGGGGGGGTACCCAGTACTTC | CASSLERGGTQYF
NA | TRBJ2-5 | TRBV11-2 | 15 | NA | TGTGCCAGCAGCTTAGGAACAGGCAAGTCAGAGACCCAGTACTTC | CASSLGTGKSETQYF
NA | TRBJ2-7 | TRBV11-3 | 17 | NA | TGTGCCAGCAGCTTAGACCACCGGGACAAGGGGTCCCACGAGCAGTACTTC | CASSLDHRDKGSHEQYF
NA | TRBJ2-3 | TRBV7-8 | 14 | NA | TGTGCCAGCAGCTCACTAGACAGCACAGATACGCAGTATTTT | CASSSLDSTDTQYF
few | TRBJ1-5 | TRBV30 | 14 | NA | TGTGCCTGGAGTGTACGGTCGGGAGGTCAGCCCCAGCATTTT | CAWSVRSGGQPQHF
NA | TRBJ2-6 | TRBV7-8 | 17 | TRBD2 | TGTGCCAGCAGCCCCAGGACTAGCCTCTCTGGGGCCAACGTCCTGACTTTC | CASSPRTSLSGANVLTF
NA | TRBJ1-6 | TRBV9 | 14 | TRBD1 | TGTGCCAGCAGCGCCGGGACAGGAGGCTCACCCCTCCACTTT | CASSAGTGGSPLHF
NA | TRBJ2-7 | TRBV19 | 14 | NA | TGTGCCAGTAGTATCGGGCAGGGTAGCAACGAGCAGTACTTC | CASSIGQGSNEQYF
NA | TRBJ1-3 | TRBV24-1 | 15 | NA | TGTGCCACCAGGATGGGGGGGGATCCTGGAAACACCATATATTTT | CATRMGGDPGNTIYF
NA | TRBJ2-5 | TRBV2 | 14 | TRBD1 | TGTGCCAGCCTGGGACAGGGGGCATGGGAGACCCAGTACTTC | CASLGQGAWETQYF
NA | TRBJ1-5 | TRBV6-1 | 16 | NA | TGTGCCAGCAGTGATATCGGGGGTTATAGCAATCAGCCCCAGCATTTT | CASSDIGGYSNQPQHF
once | TRBJ1-5 | TRBV6-5 | 13 | NA | TGTGCCAGCAGTTACGGGGTAGACCAGCCCCAGCATTTT | CASSYGVDQPQHF
NA | TRBJ1-6 | TRBV2 | 15 | TRBD1 | TGTGCCAGCAGGGCGGACAGGGGGGAGAATTCACCCCTCCACTTT | CASRADRGENSPLHF
NA | TRBJ1-1 | TRBV28 | 14 | NA | TGTGCCAGCAGGCGGGGGGTGAGGGACACTGAAGCTTTCTTT | CASRRGVRDTEAFF
NA | TRBJ2-3 | TRBV15 | 17 | NA | TGTGCCACCAGCAGAGCGAGGCTGGTGGCTGACACAGATACGCAGTATTTT | CATSRARLVADTDTQYF
NA | TRBJ1-5 | TRBV18 | 13 | NA | TGTGCCAGCTCACCGGGGCAGAATCAGCCCCAGCATTTT | CASSPGQNQPQHF
few | TRBJ2-1 | TRBV5-6 | 18 | TRBD1 | TGTGCCAGCAGCTTCCCGGACAGGGGCCCGCACTCCTACAATGAGCAGTTCTTC | CASSFPDRGPHSYNEQFF
few | TRBJ1-2 | TRBV11-2 | 14 | NA | TGTGCCAGCAGCTCGATCAGGGGTAACTATGGCTACACCTTC | CASSSIRGNYGYTF
once | TRBJ2-7 | TRBV6-5 | 13 | TRBD1 | TGTGCCAGCAGAAAGGACAGGTCCTACGAGCAGTACTTC | CASRKDRSYEQYF
NA | TRBJ1-2 | TRBV10-1 | 14 | NA | TGCGCCAGCAGTGAGGAGAGCATCCACTATGGCTACACCTTC | CASSEESIHYGYTF
once | TRBJ2-7 | TRBV5-4 | 19 | TRBD2 | TGTGCCAGCAGCCCAAGCTTGACTAGCGGGGGGAGGAGCTCCTACGAGCAGTACTTC | CASSPSLTSGGRSSYEQYF
NA | TRBJ1-5 | TRBV29-1 | 14 | NA | TGCAGCGTTGTTTCGGGGGACGGAAATCAGCCCCAGCATTTT | CSVVSGDGNQPQHF
NA | TRBJ2-3 | TRBV21-1 | 20 | NA | TGTGCCAGCAGCAAAGCGGAGGTGTGGGCGGGTCCGGCGCGCGCAGATACGCAGTATTTT | CASSKAEVWAGPARADTQYF
NA | TRBJ1-5 | TRBV4-1 | 14 | NA | TGCGCCAGCAGCCAAGACACAGGGCCCACTCAACCGCATTTT | CASSQDTGPTQPHF
NA | TRBJ2-3 | TRBV29-1 | 12 | NA | TGCAGCGGGAACAGGGCCACAGATACGCAGTATTTT | CSGNRATDTQYF
NA | TRBJ1-2 | TRBV19 | 11 | TRBD1 | TGTGCCAGTACCCACAGGGGGGGCTACACCTTC | CASTHRGGYTF
NA | TRBJ2-7 | TRBV5-5 | 14 | TRBD1 | TGTGCCAGCAGCTTTAAGGACAGGGATTACGAGCAGTACTTC | CASSFKDRDYEQYF
NA | TRBJ2-5 | TRBV6-2/TRBV6-3 | 16 | TRBD2 | TGTGCCAGCAGTCCGGGACTAGCGGGGGCCGAAGAGACCCAGTACTTC | CASSPGLAGAEETQYF
NA | TRBJ2-5 | TRBV25-1 | 15 | NA | TGTGCCAGCAGTGAATATCTAGGGCTGGAGGAGACCCAGTACTTC | CASSEYLGLEETQYF
NA | TRBJ1-6 | TRBV27 | 14 | NA | TGTGCCAGCAGCCGTAATGGGGCGGATTCACCCCTCCACTTT | CASSRNGADSPLHF
few | TRBJ1-1 | TRBV28 | 15 | NA | TGTGCCAGCATCCTTTCCACCGGGGGGTTCGCTGAAGCTTTCTTT | CASILSTGGFAEAFF
NA | TRBJ2-1 | TRBV11-1 | 15 | TRBD2 | TGTGCCAGCAGGGCCCGGGGGGGGCCCTACAATGAGCAGTTCTTC | CASRARGGPYNEQFF
NA | TRBJ1-2 | TRBV7-2 | 12 | NA | TGTGCCAGCAGCTTCAACAACTATGGCTACACCTTC | CASSFNNYGYTF
NA | TRBJ2-1 | TRBV6-5 | 16 | TRBD2 | TGTGCCAGCAGTTACGAAAGTCTAGCGGGGACCAATGAGCAGTTCTTC | CASSYESLAGTNEQFF
NA | TRBJ1-3 | TRBV7-2 | 15 | TRBD1 | TGTGCCAGCAGACTTCGACAGGGGGCTGGAAACACCATATATTTT | CASRLRQGAGNTIYF
NA | TRBJ2-5 | TRBV2 | 18 | TRBD2 | TGTGCCAGCACAGGGACTAGCGGGGGGGCTCGAGCAGCCGAGACCCAGTACTTC | CASTGTSGGARAAETQYF
NA | TRBJ2-5 | TRBV11-1 | 15 | NA | TGTGCCAGCAGCTTAGGACCGACGGGCCAAGAGACCCAGTACTTC | CASSLGPTGQETQYF
NA | TRBJ1-1 | TRBV6-1 | 15 | NA | TGTGCCAGCAGTGAAGTTTTAACGAGGGACACTGAAGCTTTCTTT | CASSEVLTRDTEAFF